Sequencing of this T cell receptor beta chain was carried out in a study of T cell repertoires in cytomegalovirus infection. Study-wide background: Both CMV infection and a matching HLA type were indicated by public TCR beta signatures.

TCRdb reprocessed the reads with MiXCR, giving one entry per CDR3 protein. This table holds 550,000 to 700,000 distinct CDR3 sequences, roughly 43% found once. Overall study results and limits: There were HLA-C-restricted CMV-specific TCR beta clonotypes dominating the ex vivo response. Cumulative public TCR beta family frequency identified carriers of CMV plus the relevant HLA.

Remarks on this clonotype: No antigen is known for it.

This receptor was identified in a human donor in good health (CMV status not recorded). Some clones in this sample may be carry-over from other donors' samples. The source material was cultured PBMCs, sampled from culture after CMV antigen stimulation.

CDR3 in DNA: TGTGCCACCAGTGATAGCGGGAGTTCGAATGAGCAGTTCTTC. Protein: CATSDSGSSNEQFF. The chain employs TRBV24-1 and TRBJ2-1, with 8 nucleotides matching TRBD2. The germline V gene encodes CDR1 KGHDR and CDR2 SFDVKD. CDR3 size: 14 residues. J was trimmed by 7 bases and V by 3 bases; bases with no gene match: 4.